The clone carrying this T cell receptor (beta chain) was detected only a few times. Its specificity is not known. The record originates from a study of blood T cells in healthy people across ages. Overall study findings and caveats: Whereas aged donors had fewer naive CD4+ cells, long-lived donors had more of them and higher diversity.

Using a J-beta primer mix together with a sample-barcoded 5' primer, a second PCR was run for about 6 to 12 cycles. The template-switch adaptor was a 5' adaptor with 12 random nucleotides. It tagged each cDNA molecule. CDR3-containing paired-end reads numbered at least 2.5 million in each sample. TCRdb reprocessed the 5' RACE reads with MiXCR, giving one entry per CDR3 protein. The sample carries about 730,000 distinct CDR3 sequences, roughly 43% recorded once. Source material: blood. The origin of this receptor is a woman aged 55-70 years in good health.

The CDR3: CAISEKAYEQYF. In DNA, the CDR3 is TGTGCCATCAGTGAGAAAGCCTACGAGCAGTACTTC. The chain uses TRBV10-3 and TRBJ2-7; the D is unclear. Germline CDR1 and CDR2: ENHRY and SYGVKD. Trimming left V 2 bases short and J 2 bases short, with 4 bases between. The CDR3 length is 12 residues.